Below are 30 T cell receptor beta chains sequenced from a single sample in a study of patients and donors after allogeneic stem cell transplantation. A single record per CDR3 protein comes from TCRdb applying MiXCR to the RT-PCR reads. Of about 960,000 distinct CDR3 sequences listed, more than 15% are singletons. The source material was blood, either unsorted or a sorted T cell fraction (not recorded which). These receptors were collected from a human donor who was either an allogeneic HSCT recipient or a stem cell or donor lymphocyte infusion donor (not recorded which). It is not recorded whose cells these are; they may come from a transplant donor.

In its sample, this clonotype was seen once. V usage is TRBV30 and J usage is TRBJ2-2; D is ambiguous. Between the trimmed V and J ends, which lost 2 bases and 6 bases, there was a span of 10 bases. CDR1 and CDR2 (germline): GTSNPN, SVGIG (reference sequence). The CDR3 has 13 amino acids. The CDR3 nucleotides read TGTGCCTGGAGTCTAGGAATAGCCGGGGAGCTGTTTTTT. Amino acid sequence: CAWSLGIAGELFF.

The V gene is TRBV7-2, the J gene TRBJ1-2; D call uncertain. The CDR3 extends over 15 amino acids. CDR1 is SGHTA and CDR2 is FQGNSA in the germline V gene. Trimming removed 5 bases at V and 7 bases at J, with 20 bases between. CDR3 coding DNA: TGTGCCAGCAGCCCACCTGGGAAGGCCTACTTTGGCTACACCTTC. This codes for CASSPPGKAYFGYTF.

Only a few counts were recorded for this clonotype. The chain employs TRBV9 and TRBJ2-2; D tentatively reads TRBD1 or TRBD2 (6 bases each). This CDR3 has 15 residues. Trimming pared 3 bases from V and 7 bases from J, leaving 16 bases between. Looked up from germline, CDR1 is SGDLS and CDR2 is YYNGEE. CDR3 in DNA: TGTGCCAGCAGCGAGGGGGGACGGCTACACGGGGAGCTGTTTTTT. This translates into CASSEGGRLHGELFF.

This clonotype was detected a few times. The V gene is TRBV7-2, the J gene TRBJ1-1; 8 nucleotides match TRBD1. Germline assignment: CDR1 SGHTA and CDR2 FQGNSA. V shed 4 bases, J shed 1 base, and the junction held 8 bases outside the gene matches. CDR3 length: 16 amino acids. As DNA, the CDR3 is TGTGCCAGCAGCTCCCGGACAGGGCACGGGAACACTGAAGCTTTCTTT. Encoded protein: CASSSRTGHGNTEAFF.

This clonotype appeared a few times. The J gene is TRBJ1-5, the V gene TRBV2, with unresolved D. The V end lost 2 bases, the J end lost 0 bases, and 14 bases lay between the germline ends. Looked up from germline, CDR1 is SNHLY and CDR2 is FYNNEI. The CDR3 covers 17 residues. CDR3 loop: CASSERSGVISNQPQHF. Written as DNA, the CDR3 is TGTGCCAGCAGTGAACGGTCTGGGGTTATTAGCAATCAGCCCCAGCATTTT.

This clonotype has a handful of counts. V is TRBV7-3 and J is TRBJ2-3; 8 nucleotides match TRBD2. CDR3 length equals 19 residues. Trimming took 1 base from V and 0 from J; bases not matched to a gene: 12. Germline V lookup: CDR1 SGHTA, CDR2 FQGTGA. The CDR3 reads CASSLKGLGRERSTDTQYF. For the CDR3, the DNA is TGTGCCAGCAGCTTAAAGGGACTAGGGCGGGAACGGAGCACAGATACGCAGTATTTT.

J is TRBJ2-1 and V is TRBV9, with D unclear. V was pared by 1 base and J by 7 bases, with 12 bases between. This CDR3 spans 14 amino acids. Germline CDR1 SGDLS, CDR2 YYNGEE. This chain's CDR3 is CASSVSPRQNEQFF. The CDR3 coding sequence is TGTGCCAGCAGCGTAAGTCCGCGGCAGAATGAGCAGTTCTTC.

This clonotype was detected only a few times. The chain recombines TRBV5-1 with TRBJ2-7; 11 bases are shared with TRBD2. V lost 4 bases to trimming and J lost 7 bases; unmatched junction nucleotides: 13. Per the germline V gene, CDR1 is SGHRS and CDR2 is YFSETQ. The CDR3 consists of 16 residues. In nucleotides, the CDR3 is TGCGCCAGCAGCCCCAATACTAGCGGGAGAAGGGGGGAGCAGTACTTC. Protein product: CASSPNTSGRRGEQYF. Filled out from reference TRBV5-1 and TRBJ2-7, the complete variable domain reads KAGVTQTPRYLIKTRGQQVTLSCSPISGHRSVSWYQQTPGQGLQFLFEYFSETQRNKGNFPGRFSGRQFSNSRSEMNVSTLELGDSALYLCASSPNTSGRRGEQYFGPGTRLTVT.

Only one count was recorded for this clonotype. The V gene is TRBV24-1, the J gene TRBJ1-3; a weak D match, TRBD1 (5 bases). Germline V gene lookup returns CDR1 KGHDR and CDR2 SFDVKD. The V end was cut by 3 bases, the J end by 8 bases, with 22 bases between. The CDR3 loop spans 17 amino acids. The CDR3 DNA follows: TGTGCCACCAGTGATCCGGGACCCAATGGCGGGAGAGACACCATATATTTT. Residues: CATSDPGPNGGRDTIYF.

This clonotype was detected a few times. V is TRBV6-1 and J is TRBJ1-1; unclear D gene. The CDR3 spans 14 residues. CDR1 and CDR2 (germline): MNHNS, SASEGT. V was pared by 6 bases and J by 4 bases, with 15 bases between. CDR3: CASSPQVFATEAFF. The CDR3 nucleotides are TGTGCCAGCAGCCCTCAGGTATTCGCCACTGAAGCTTTCTTT.

The chain carries TRBV7-8 and TRBJ2-7; no clear D gene. This CDR3 comprises 15 residues. CDR1 SGHVS and CDR2 FQNEAQ come from the germline V gene. V lost 5 bases and J lost 2, with 16 bases in between. CDR3 protein: CASSQALDQAYEQYF. The CDR3 DNA is TGTGCCAGCAGCCAAGCACTTGACCAAGCCTACGAGCAGTACTTC.

This clonotype was observed many times. This chain uses TRBV5-1 with TRBJ2-5; 7 bases align to TRBD1. The CDR3 extends over 13 amino acids. Germline CDR1 and CDR2: SGHRS and YFSETQ. V trimming: 4 bases; J trimming: 5 bases; junction bases outside the gene matches: 5. The DNA for the CDR3 is TGCGCCAGCAGCCTCACAGGGGCGGAGACCCAGTACTTC. Translation gives CASSLTGAETQYF.

This clonotype appeared a few times. The chain employs TRBV11-1 and TRBJ2-1; 8 bases fit TRBD2. CDR3 length equals 15 residues. Germline CDR1 reads SGHAT; CDR2 reads FQDESV (reference sequence). With 5 bases clipped from V and 4 bases from J, the junction kept 7 bases outside the gene matches. The DNA for the CDR3 is TGTGCCAGCAGCCGAGGTAGCGGGGTATACAATGAGCAGTTCTTC. Translating gives CASSRGSGVYNEQFF. Full variable domain (outside the CDR3, taken from reference TRBV11-1 and TRBJ2-1): EAEVAQSPRYKITEKSQAVAFWCDPISGHATLYWYRQILGQGPELLVQFQDESVVDDSQLPKDRFSAERLKGVDSTLKIQPAELGDSAMYLCASSRGSGVYNEQFFGPGTRLTVL.

This clonotype appeared a few times. V gene TRBV12-3 or TRBV12-4 combines with J gene TRBJ1-6; D unresolved. The CDR3 is 14 residues long. The V gene lost 0 bases and the J gene lost 10 bases, with 10 bases spanning the gap. CDR3 in amino acids: CASSLAEFGSPLHF. CDR3 DNA sequence: TGTGCCAGCAGTTTAGCGGAGTTTGGCTCACCCCTCCACTTT.

There are a few counts of this clonotype. This chain links TRBV20-1 with TRBJ2-7; TRBD1 agrees at 7 bases. This CDR3 has 15 residues. Trimming cost V 5 bases and J 1 base; bases outside gene matches: 11. Germline V CDR1 and CDR2: DFQATT, SNEGSKA (reference sequence). The CDR3 loop is CSALFNRDRSYEQYF. CDR3 DNA sequence: TGCAGTGCTCTATTTAATCGGGACAGATCCTACGAGCAGTACTTC.

The chain combines TRBV2 with TRBJ2-3, with 7 bases that match TRBD2. This CDR3 region has 15 residues. Germline V lookup: CDR1 SNHLY, CDR2 FYNNEI. The V and J ends lost 3 bases and 4 bases, in that order; junction bases with no gene match: 7. CDR3 DNA: TGTGCCAGCAGTGAGGGTTGGACTAGATCAGATACGCAGTATTTT. Amino acid sequence: CASSEGWTRSDTQYF.

This clonotype occurred a few times. J is TRBJ1-1 and V is TRBV6-1; D is unclear. The CDR3 has 13 amino acids. CDR1 MNHNS and CDR2 SASEGT come from the germline V gene. V lost 6 bases and J lost 3, with 11 bases in between. The DNA of the CDR3 is TGTGCCAGCAGCCGTACTTCCGACACTGAAGCTTTCTTT. It yields the protein CASSRTSDTEAFF.

V is TRBV27 and J is TRBJ2-5, with TRBD2 as a possible D gene (6 bases). From germline, CDR1 is MNHEY and CDR2 SMNVEV (reference sequence). The CDR3 is 14 amino acids. The V and J ends lost 5 bases and 2 bases respectively, with 12 bases between them. CDR3 sequence: CASSGSGLQETQYF. DNA for the CDR3: TGTGCCAGCAGTGGCTCGGGACTGCAAGAGACCCAGTACTTC.

The rearrangement uses TRBV11-2 and TRBJ1-1; D might be TRBD1 (6 bases). CDR1 and CDR2 (germline): SGHAT, FQNNGV. The CDR3 is 16 amino acids. V gave up 1 base and J gave up 5 bases, with 17 bases separating them. The CDR3 DNA sequence: TGTGCCAGCAGCTTAGTATCGGGGGCAGTAGGTACTGAAGCTTTCTTT. This codes for CASSLVSGAVGTEAFF.

This clonotype came up a few times. The V and J genes are TRBV11-3 and TRBJ1-6; D gene uncertain. V was pared by 2 bases and J by 8 bases, with 16 bases between. The CDR3 is 16 amino acids. Looked up from germline, CDR1 is SGHNT and CDR2 is YENEEA. The DNA of the CDR3 is TGTGCCAGCAGCTTATTGCCAGGCCTATTCGATTCACCCCTCCACTTT. Residues: CASSLLPGLFDSPLHF.

The chain employs TRBV6-1 and TRBJ2-3, with 7 bases identical to TRBD1. J lost 4 bases, V lost 4 bases, and 2 bases had no gene match. Germline CDR1 reads MNHNS; CDR2 reads SASEGT. The CDR3 has 13 amino acids. The DNA of the CDR3 is TGTGCCAGCAGTGTCCAGGGGGCAGATACGCAGTATTTT. Its protein is CASSVQGADTQYF.

This clonotype was counted a single time. The rearrangement joins TRBV5-1 to TRBJ1-5; D gene uncertain. The CDR3 runs to 14 residues. The V end lost 0 bases, the J end lost 3 bases, and 7 bases lay between the germline ends. Germline loops: CDR1 SGHRS, CDR2 YFSETQ. The CDR3 sequence is CASSLGELNQPQHF. Written as DNA, the CDR3 is TGCGCCAGCAGCTTGGGTGAGCTCAATCAGCCCCAGCATTTT.

This clonotype turned up a few times. The rearrangement joins TRBV7-9 to TRBJ1-1; 8 nucleotides agree with TRBD1. Germline trimming cut 2 bases from V and 8 bases from J; bases unmatched to any gene: 4. CDR3 length equals 13 residues. Germline V gene lookup returns CDR1 SEHNR and CDR2 FQNEAQ (reference sequence). CDR3: CASSLRQGLEAFF. CDR3 in DNA: TGTGCCAGCAGCTTAAGACAGGGGCTGGAAGCTTTCTTT.

The V call is TRBV6-1, the J call TRBJ1-2, with 9 bases matching TRBD1. Germline V gives CDR1 MNHNS, CDR2 SASEGT. Trimming at V came to 5 bases and at J to 0 bases, leaving 4 bases not matched to a gene. The CDR3 has 15 residues. The CDR3 DNA is TGTGCCAGCAGTCCAAACAGGGGGCCTAACTATGGCTACACCTTC. Translated, it gives CASSPNRGPNYGYTF.

In this sample, this clonotype turned up a few times. The chain links TRBV27 to TRBJ1-1; D uncertain. V lost 2 bases and J lost 1, with 11 bases in between. CDR3 length: 15 residues. CDR1 MNHEY and CDR2 SMNVEV come from the germline V gene (reference sequence). The CDR3 region is CASSLGTTGNTEAFF. The CDR3 nucleotides are TGTGCCAGCAGTTTAGGAACGACGGGGAACACTGAAGCTTTCTTT.

There are many counts of this clonotype. The chain is built from TRBV12-3 or TRBV12-4 and TRBJ1-1, with D uncertain. The CDR3 loop spans 13 amino acids. Trimming pared 5 bases from V and 0 bases from J, leaving 7 bases between. DNA for the CDR3: TGTGCCAGCAGTGAGTGGCTGAACACTGAAGCTTTCTTT. Protein: CASSEWLNTEAFF.

The chain recombines TRBV25-1 with TRBJ2-5; 9 bases line up with TRBD1. V lost 5 bases to trimming and J lost 3 bases; unmatched junction nucleotides: 4. The CDR3 is made up of 14 amino acids. Germline CDR1 reads MGHDK; CDR2 reads SYGVNS. CDR3 sequence reads: CASSKQGAKETQYF. CDR3 nucleotide sequence: TGTGCCAGCAGTAAACAGGGGGCTAAAGAGACCCAGTACTTC.

In its sample, this clonotype was seen a few times. The V call is TRBV30, the J call TRBJ1-1; 7 bases are shared with TRBD1. V dropped 0 bases and J dropped 1; count of bases not matched to a gene: 5. CDR3 length: 15 residues. The germline V gene has CDR1 GTSNPN and CDR2 SVGIG (reference sequence). This CDR3 is CAWSVPRTGNTEAFF. The CDR3, as DNA: TGTGCCTGGAGTGTACCTAGGACAGGGAACACTGAAGCTTTCTTT.

J is TRBJ1-2 and V is TRBV25-1; D gene unclear. V gave up 3 bases and J gave up 4 bases, with 12 bases separating them. The CDR3 runs to 14 residues. Germline V CDR1 and CDR2: MGHDK, SYGVNS. CDR3 sequence: CASSEKRSAYGYTF. For the CDR3, the DNA is TGTGCCAGCAGTGAGAAAAGGTCAGCCTATGGCTACACCTTC.

This clonotype was seen a handful of times. The J gene is TRBJ1-3, the V gene TRBV2, with D perhaps TRBD1 (5 bases). The CDR3 has 15 amino acids. Trimming left V 2 bases short and J 2 bases short, with 10 bases between. CDR1 and CDR2 (germline): SNHLY, FYNNEI. The CDR3 protein is CASSEMGRAGNTIYF. CDR3 DNA sequence: TGTGCCAGCAGTGAAATGGGCAGGGCTGGAAACACCATATATTTT.